Given below is one TCR beta chain in context. This record belongs to a study of identical twins. MiXCR, applied by TCRdb to the 5' RACE reads, yields one record per CDR3 protein. The sample has some 900,000 distinct CDR3 sequences, around an eighth seen once. The data were also submitted as part of a second study, on yellow fever vaccine responses in identical twins.

This sequence was found in a woman aged 18-30 years in good health. Sequences were obtained from PBMCs.

The CDR3 here is CASSPSPTSTNEKLFF. Written as DNA, the CDR3 is TGTGCCAGCAGCCCGTCCCCCACGAGCACGAATGAAAAACTGTTTTTT. This chain joins TRBV6-1 and TRBJ1-4; unclear D gene. The CDR3 runs to 16 residues. V gave up 6 bases and J gave up 5 bases, with 19 bases separating them. Germline-derived CDR1 and CDR2 are MNHNS and SASEGT.